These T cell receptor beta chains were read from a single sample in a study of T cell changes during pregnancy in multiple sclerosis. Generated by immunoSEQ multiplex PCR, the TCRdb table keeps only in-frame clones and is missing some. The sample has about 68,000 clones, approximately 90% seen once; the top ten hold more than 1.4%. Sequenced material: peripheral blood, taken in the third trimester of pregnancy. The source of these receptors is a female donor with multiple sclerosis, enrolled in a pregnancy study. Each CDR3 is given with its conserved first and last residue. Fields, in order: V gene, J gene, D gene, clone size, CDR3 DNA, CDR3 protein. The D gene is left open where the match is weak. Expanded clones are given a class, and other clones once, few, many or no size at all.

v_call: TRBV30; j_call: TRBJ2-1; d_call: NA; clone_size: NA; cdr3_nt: TGTGCCTGGAGGGGGGCCTCGGAGTCCAAATCATTTTCTCCGTACAATGAGCAGTTCTTC; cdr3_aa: CAWRGASESKSFSPYNEQFF
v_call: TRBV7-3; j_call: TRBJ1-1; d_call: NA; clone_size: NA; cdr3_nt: TGTGCCAGCAGCCCCCCATCAGTTGAAGCTTTCTTT; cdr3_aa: CASSPPSVEAFF
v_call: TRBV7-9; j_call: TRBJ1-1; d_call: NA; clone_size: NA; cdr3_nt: TGTGCCAGCACCCCCCCAGGGAACACTGAAGCTTTCTTT; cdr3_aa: CASTPPGNTEAFF
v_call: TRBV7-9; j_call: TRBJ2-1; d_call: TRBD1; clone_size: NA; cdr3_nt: TGTGCCAGCAGCCCCAGGGGGAGCTCCTACAATGAGCAGTTCTTC; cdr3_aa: CASSPRGSSYNEQFF
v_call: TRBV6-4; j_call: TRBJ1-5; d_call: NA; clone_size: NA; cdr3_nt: TGTGCCAGCAGTGATCGGGGGAAAGCTCAGCCCCAGCATTTT; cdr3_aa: CASSDRGKAQPQHF
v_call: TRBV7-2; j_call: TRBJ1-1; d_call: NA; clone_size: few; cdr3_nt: TGTGCCAGCAGCTTAGCGAGAGGGCGGGCTTTCTTT; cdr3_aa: CASSLARGRAFF
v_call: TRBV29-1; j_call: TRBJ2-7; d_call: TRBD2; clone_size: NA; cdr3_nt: TGCAGCGTTATTGGTAGCGGGAGTTACGAGCAGTACTTC; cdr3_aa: CSVIGSGSYEQYF
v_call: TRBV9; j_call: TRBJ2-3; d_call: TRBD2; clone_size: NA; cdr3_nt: TGTGCCAGCAGCGTCGAACTAGCGGGAAGCACAGATACGCAGTATTTT; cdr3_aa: CASSVELAGSTDTQYF
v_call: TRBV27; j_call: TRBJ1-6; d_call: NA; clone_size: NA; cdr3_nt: TGTGCCAGCAGTTTAATGGGGGCTACGAGCTCCTATAATTCACCCCTCCACTTT; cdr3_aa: CASSLMGATSSYNSPLHF
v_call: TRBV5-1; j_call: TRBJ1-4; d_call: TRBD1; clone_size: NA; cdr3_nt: TGCGCCAGCTGTAGGGACAGCACTTCCGAAAAACTGTTTTTT; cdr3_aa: CASCRDSTSEKLFF
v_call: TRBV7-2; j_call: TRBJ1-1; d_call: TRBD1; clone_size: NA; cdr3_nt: TGTGCCAGCAGCTTACTCAGGGGGGTGAACACTGAAGCTTTCTTT; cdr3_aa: CASSLLRGVNTEAFF
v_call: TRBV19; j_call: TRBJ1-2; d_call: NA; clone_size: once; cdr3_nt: TGTGCCAGTAGGCTATCGTCTAACTATGGCTACACCTTC; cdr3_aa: CASRLSSNYGYTF
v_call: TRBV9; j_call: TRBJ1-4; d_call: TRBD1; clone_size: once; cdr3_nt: TGTGCCAGCAGCCCACAGGGGGCGCGGAATGAAAAACTGTTTTTT; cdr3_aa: CASSPQGARNEKLFF
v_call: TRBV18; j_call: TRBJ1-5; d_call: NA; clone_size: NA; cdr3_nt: TGTGCCAGCTCAACCCAAGACAGGAATCAGCCCCAGCATTTT; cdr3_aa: CASSTQDRNQPQHF
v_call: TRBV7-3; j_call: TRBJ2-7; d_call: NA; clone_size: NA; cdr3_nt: TGTGCCAGCAGCTTAAGAATAGATTCCTACGAGCAGTACTTC; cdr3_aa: CASSLRIDSYEQYF
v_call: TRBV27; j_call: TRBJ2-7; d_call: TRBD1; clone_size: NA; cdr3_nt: TGTGCCAGCAGTTTAGGGACAGGGTCGCACGAGCAGTACTTC; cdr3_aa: CASSLGTGSHEQYF
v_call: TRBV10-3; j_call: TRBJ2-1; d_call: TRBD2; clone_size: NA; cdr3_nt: TGTGCCATCAGGAGCGCGACTAGCGGGGGCCCCAGCTCCTACAATGAGCAGTTCTTC; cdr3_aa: CAIRSATSGGPSSYNEQFF
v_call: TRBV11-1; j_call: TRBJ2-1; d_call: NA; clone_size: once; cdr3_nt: TGTGCCAGCAGCTTAATCAGTTCCAGGATCCCGTCCTACAATGAGCAGTTCTTC; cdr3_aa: CASSLISSRIPSYNEQFF